These 2 T cell receptor beta chains originate from one sample sequenced in a study of blood T cells in healthy people across ages. The use of a sample-barcoded 5' primer and a J-beta primer mix characterized a second PCR of roughly 6 to 11 cycles. TCRdb independently ran MiXCR on the 5' RACE reads; one entry per CDR3 protein. The sample has 780,000 or so distinct CDR3 sequences, less than 70% seen once. The sample comprised blood. The receptors were sampled from an elderly man in good health.

This clonotype was observed a handful of times. This chain joins TRBV28 and TRBJ2-7; no firm D call. Germline V gene sequence: CDR1 MDHEN, CDR2 SYDVKM. The CDR3 totals 12 residues. V dropped 6 bases and J dropped 4 bases, with 10 bases sitting between them. CDR3 sequence reads: CASSRVVYEQYF. CDR3 nucleotide sequence: TGTGCCAGCAGCCGGGTCGTTTACGAGCAGTACTTC. Looking up the rest from reference TRBV28 and TRBJ2-7 gives the full variable domain: DVKVTQSSRYLVKRTGEKVFLECVQDMDHENMFWYRQDPGLGLRLIYFSYDVKMKEKGDIPEGYSVSREKKERFSLILESASTNQTSMYLCASSRVVYEQYFGPGTRLTVT.

Only a few counts were recorded for this clonotype. The rearrangement joins TRBV2 to TRBJ2-1, with TRBD2 matching 9 bases. The ends lost 6 bases at V and 7 bases at J; junction bases unmatched: 7. This CDR3 spans 14 amino acids. Looked up from germline, CDR1 is SNHLY and CDR2 is FYNNEI. As DNA, the CDR3 is TGTGCCAGCAGCCGCGGGGGGGCGAGTAATGAGCAGTTCTTC. Its protein is CASSRGGASNEQFF.